This T cell receptor beta chain is drawn from a study of T-cell reconstitution after alpha-beta-depleted transplantation in children. A TCRbeta library incorporating unique molecular identifiers was prepared. One entry per CDR3 protein results from TCRdb running MiXCR on the PCR reads. The sample gives 600,000 to 700,000 distinct CDR3 sequences, over 15% of which show up once; about 1.1% is in the top ten. This clonotype was recorded many times. Between the trimmed V and J ends, which lost 5 bases and 3 bases, there was a span of 19 bases. There are 17 residues in the CDR3. Germline V gene data show CDR1 as SGHVS and CDR2 as FNYEAQ.

This sample comprised PBMCs from the stem cell graft donor, obtained from the stem cell graft. This sequence originates from a human donor who donated a stem cell graft to a child with acute myeloid leukemia. The V and J genes are TRBV7-6 and TRBJ2-2, with TRBD2 as a possible D gene (7 bases). CDR3 residues: CASSPLSGDTYTGELFF. For the CDR3, the DNA is TGTGCCAGCAGCCCCTTAAGCGGGGACACCTACACCGGGGAGCTGTTTTTT.